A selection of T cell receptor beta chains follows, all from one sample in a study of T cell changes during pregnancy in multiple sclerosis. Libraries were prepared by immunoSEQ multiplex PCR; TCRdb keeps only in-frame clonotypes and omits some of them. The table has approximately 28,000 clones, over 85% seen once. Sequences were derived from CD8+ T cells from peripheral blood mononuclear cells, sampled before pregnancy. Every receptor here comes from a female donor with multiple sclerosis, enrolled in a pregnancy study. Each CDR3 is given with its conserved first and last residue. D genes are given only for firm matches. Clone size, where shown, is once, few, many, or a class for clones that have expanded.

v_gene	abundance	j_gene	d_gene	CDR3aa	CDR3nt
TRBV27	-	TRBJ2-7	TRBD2	CASRLAGGDEQYF	TGTGCCAGCAGGCTAGCGGGAGGCGACGAGCAGTACTTC
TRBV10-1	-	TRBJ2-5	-	CASSEQSGGPLYF	TGCGCCAGCAGTGAGCAGTCCGGGGGGCCCCTCTACTTC
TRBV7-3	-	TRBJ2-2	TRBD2	CASGELAGVRTGELFF	TGTGCCTCCGGAGAGCTAGCGGGAGTTCGCACCGGGGAGCTGTTTTTT
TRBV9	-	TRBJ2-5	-	CASSVEGKGGLETQYF	TGTGCCAGCAGCGTAGAAGGGAAGGGGGGGTTGGAGACCCAGTACTTC
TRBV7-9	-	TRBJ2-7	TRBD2	CASSSGTSGSAEQYF	TGTGCCAGCAGCAGCGGGACTAGCGGGAGTGCCGAGCAGTACTTC
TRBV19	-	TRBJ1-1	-	CASSIGGQPREAFF	TGTGCCAGTAGTATAGGCGGGCAGCCCCGAGAAGCTTTCTTT
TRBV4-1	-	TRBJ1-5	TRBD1	CASSQEGQGRNQPQHF	TGCGCCAGCAGCCAAGAAGGACAGGGACGTAATCAGCCCCAGCATTTT
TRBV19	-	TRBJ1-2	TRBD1	CASSLTGQGGGYTF	TGTGCCAGTAGCCTGACTGGACAGGGTGGTGGCTACACCTTC
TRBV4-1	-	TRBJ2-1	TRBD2	CASSQPGGPVYNEQFF	TGCGCCAGCAGCCAACCGGGGGGGCCGGTCTACAATGAGCAGTTCTTC
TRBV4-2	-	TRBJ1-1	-	CASSQGSGAGEMNTEAFF	TGTGCCAGCAGCCAAGGGTCTGGGGCAGGCGAAATGAACACTGAAGCTTTCTTT
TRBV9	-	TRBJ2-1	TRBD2	CASSAPSGASYNEQFF	TGTGCCAGCAGCGCACCTAGCGGGGCCTCCTACAATGAGCAGTTCTTC
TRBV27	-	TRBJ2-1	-	CASRGGYNEQFF	TGTGCCAGCAGAGGAGGGTACAATGAGCAGTTCTTC
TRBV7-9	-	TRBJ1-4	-	CASSQGLSEKLFF	TGTGCCAGCAGTCAGGGTCTCAGTGAAAAACTGTTTTTT
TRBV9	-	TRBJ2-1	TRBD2	CASSVESILAGRNEQFF	TGTGCCAGCAGCGTAGAAAGTATATTAGCGGGGAGGAATGAGCAGTTCTTC
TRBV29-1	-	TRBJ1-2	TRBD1	CSVPDREGGYTF	TGCAGCGTTCCCGACAGGGAAGGAGGCTACACCTTC
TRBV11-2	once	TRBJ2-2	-	CASSEMSLGDVDTGELFF	TGTGCCAGCAGTGAGATGTCATTAGGAGACGTCGACACCGGGGAGCTGTTTTTT
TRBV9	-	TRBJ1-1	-	CASSVGGDTEAFF	TGTGCCAGCAGCGTAGGAGGAGACACTGAAGCTTTCTTT
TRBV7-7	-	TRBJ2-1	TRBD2	CASSAIGSSGIDEQFF	TGTGCCAGCAGCGCCATAGGGTCTAGCGGGATTGATGAGCAGTTCTTC
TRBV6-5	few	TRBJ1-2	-	CASSSSGYGYTF	TGTGCCAGCAGCTCCTCAGGGTATGGCTACACCTTC
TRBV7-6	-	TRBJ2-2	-	CASSPRGAGELFF	TGTGCCAGCAGCCCCAGGGGGGCCGGGGAGCTGTTTTTT
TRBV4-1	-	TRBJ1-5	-	CASSQEGRSQPQHF	TGCGCCAGCAGCCAAGAGGGGCGAAGTCAGCCCCAGCATTTT
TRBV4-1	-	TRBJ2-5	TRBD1	CASSQLGQGEETQYF	TGCGCCAGCAGCCAGCTGGGACAGGGGGAAGAGACCCAGTACTTC
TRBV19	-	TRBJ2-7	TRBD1	CASSIGTGGDEQYF	TGTGCCAGTAGTATCGGGACAGGGGGCGACGAGCAGTACTTC
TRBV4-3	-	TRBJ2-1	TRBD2	CASSQGGRGGFDEQFF	TGCGCCAGCAGCCAAGGGGGGCGGGGGGGCTTCGATGAGCAGTTCTTC
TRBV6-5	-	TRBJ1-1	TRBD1	CASRADRGQTEAFF	TGTGCCAGCAGGGCGGACAGGGGGCAAACGGAAGCTTTCTTT
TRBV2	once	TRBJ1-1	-	CASSDSTGVPEAFF	TGTGCCAGCAGTGATTCCACCGGGGTGCCTGAAGCTTTCTTT
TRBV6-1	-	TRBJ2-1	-	CASSESTSIPYNEQFF	TGTGCCAGCAGTGAGAGTACTAGCATTCCTTACAATGAGCAGTTCTTC
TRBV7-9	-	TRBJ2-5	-	CASSLGTSQFPYF	TGTGCCAGCAGCTTAGGCACCTCACAATTCCCGTACTTC
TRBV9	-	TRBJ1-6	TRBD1	CASSVGTGAYNSPLHF	TGTGCCAGCAGCGTAGGGACAGGGGCCTATAATTCACCCCTCCACTTT
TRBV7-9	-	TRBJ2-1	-	CASSPTDEQFF	TGTGCCAGCTCTCCTACGGATGAGCAGTTCTTC
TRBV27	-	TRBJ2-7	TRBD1	CASRETGVSYEQYF	TGTGCCAGCCGGGAGACAGGGGTCTCCTACGAGCAGTACTTC
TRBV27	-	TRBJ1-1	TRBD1	CASSSLGQGPSTTEAFF	TGTGCCAGCAGTTCACTGGGACAGGGACCCAGTACTACTGAAGCTTTCTTT
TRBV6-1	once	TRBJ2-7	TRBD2	CASSEGLAGEFWSEQYF	TGTGCCAGCAGTGAGGGACTAGCGGGAGAGTTTTGGTCCGAGCAGTACTTC
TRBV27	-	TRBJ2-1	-	CASSWSPYNEQFF	TGTGCCAGCAGTTGGAGCCCCTACAATGAGCAGTTCTTC
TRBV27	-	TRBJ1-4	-	CASRAPTRGEKLFF	TGTGCCAGCAGGGCTCCTACCCGAGGCGAAAAACTGTTTTTT
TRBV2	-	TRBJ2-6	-	CASSPEGYSGANVLTF	TGTGCCAGCAGCCCCGAGGGTTACTCTGGGGCCAACGTCCTGACTTTC
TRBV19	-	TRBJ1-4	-	CASTSGRSLNEKLFF	TGTGCCAGTACTTCAGGGCGATCACTTAATGAAAAACTGTTTTTT
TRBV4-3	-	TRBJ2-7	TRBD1	CASSQSSRGGEYEQYF	TGCGCCAGCAGCCAGTCCTCGAGAGGGGGCGAGTACGAGCAGTACTTC
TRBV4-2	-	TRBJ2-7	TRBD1	CASSQEGQGASLSYEQYF	TGTGCCAGCAGCCAAGAGGGACAGGGTGCCTCTCTTTCCTACGAGCAGTACTTC
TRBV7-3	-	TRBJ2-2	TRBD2	CASSLNPAGSNTGELFF	TGTGCCAGCAGCTTAAACCCAGCGGGGTCGAACACCGGGGAGCTGTTTTTT
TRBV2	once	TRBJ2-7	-	CATGGPETYEQYF	TGTGCCACCGGGGGTCCCGAAACCTACGAGCAGTACTTC
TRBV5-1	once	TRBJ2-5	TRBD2	CASSSFPGLAGETQYF	TGCGCCAGCAGCTCCTTCCCGGGACTAGCGGGAGAGACCCAGTACTTC
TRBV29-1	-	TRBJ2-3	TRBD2	CSVETSGRIGDTQYF	TGCAGCGTTGAGACTAGCGGGAGGATTGGAGATACGCAGTATTTT
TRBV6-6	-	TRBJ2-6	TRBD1	CASRTGGPGANVLTF	TGTGCCAGCAGAACAGGGGGGCCTGGGGCCAACGTCCTGACTTTC
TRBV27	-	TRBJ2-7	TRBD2	CASSLYSTSAPYEQYF	TGTGCCAGCAGTTTATACTCGACTAGCGCTCCTTACGAGCAGTACTTC
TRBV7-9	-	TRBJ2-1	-	CASSLTGGDNEQFF	TGTGCCAGCAGCTTAACCGGGGGAGACAATGAGCAGTTCTTC